The clone carrying this T cell receptor (beta chain) has just a few counts. Its antigen is not identified. Then a second PCR, running roughly 7 to 12 cycles, was carried out with a sample-barcoded 5' primer and a J-beta primer mix. Each cDNA molecule, via a template-switch adaptor with 12 random nucleotides, was tagged. Researchers report that each sample yielded at least 2.5 million CDR3-containing paired-end reads. MiXCR was run by TCRdb on the 5' RACE reads, yielding one entry per CDR3 protein. The table shows fewer than 900,000 distinct CDR3 sequences, with roughly 41% occurring only once. This entry belongs to a study of blood T cells in healthy people across ages. Study-level results: Possibly, changes in expanded clonotypes were confounded because donor CMV status was unknown.

The CDR3 loop spans 11 amino acids. V was cut by 6 bases and J by 7 bases, with 10 bases left in between. CDR1 and CDR2 from the germline V gene are MDHEN and SYDVKM. The TCR comes from a woman aged 55-69 years in good health. The sample taken for sequencing was blood. J is TRBJ2-7 and V is TRBV28; no reliable D call. The CDR3 nucleotides are TGTGCCAGCAGGATAGAGACAGAGCAGTACTTC. Translation gives CASRIETEQYF.